Below, one T cell receptor (beta chain) is given with its context. The antigen remains unidentified. For CDR3 and TCR beta VDJ profiling, genomic DNA was the template used. TCRdb recomputed calls from the reads with MiXCR, one row per CDR3 protein. The data show around 180,000 distinct CDR3 sequences, with 55% to 80% seen just once and 45% to 50% held by the top ten. These data belong to a study of CD8+CD57+ T cells in acquired aplastic anemia. Turning to the study itself: CD4+ and CD8+ cells, once sorted, gave DNA averaging roughly 3.2 ug. CD4+ cell libraries from healthy donors averaged about 10.8 million reads. General study results and limits: Controls and patients did not differ significantly in CD8+ Simpson's diversity.

The sample consisted of sorted CD4+, CD8+, or CD8+CD57+ T cells (not recorded which) from PBMCs. The sequence came from a human donor in good health.

The CDR3 nucleotides are TGTGCCAGCAACGAAGTTGGGAACACTGAAGCTTTCTTT. Its translation: CASNEVGNTEAFF. The rearrangement uses TRBV7-9 and TRBJ1-1; D remains ambiguous. V lost 7 bases and J lost 1, with 10 bases in between. This CDR3 is 13 amino acids long. CDR1 and CDR2 (germline): SEHNR, FQNEAQ (reference sequence).